A selection of T cell receptor beta chains follows, all from one sample in a study of blood T cell repertoires in COVID-19. Profiling relied on immunoSEQ multiplex PCR, and the TCRdb table lists in-frame clones only, not all of them. The data show around 200,000 clones, about 81% seen once. Sequenced: PBMCs or T cells enriched from blood (not recorded which). The receptors were gathered from a woman aged 30 to 39 who had recovered from COVID-19. The CDR3 runs from the conserved cysteine through the conserved F or W. The D gene is left open where the match is weak. The size of a clone is reported for some rows only, either as once, few or many, or as a class for expanded clones.

TRBJ1-5,.,.,TRBV6-6,TGTGCCACCGAAGGGGTAGGTCAGCCCCAGCATTTT,CATEGVGQPQHF
TRBJ1-6,.,TRBD1,TRBV19,TGTGCCAGTAGCACAACAGGGGGCTGGAGCTCCTATAATTCACCCCTCCACTTT,CASSTTGGWSSYNSPLHF
TRBJ2-1,.,TRBD1,TRBV3-1/TRBV3-2,TGTGCCAGCAGCCAGGACAGGGGCTCCTACAATGAGCAGTTCTTC,CASSQDRGSYNEQFF
TRBJ1-2,.,TRBD1,TRBV7-9,TGTGCCAGCAGCCAATCCGGGACAGCTAACTATGGCTACACCTTC,CASSQSGTANYGYTF
TRBJ2-7,few,.,TRBV5-1,TGCGCCACCGCCCGGGACACGAAATCCTACGAGCAGTACTTC,CATARDTKSYEQYF
TRBJ2-7,.,.,TRBV28,TGTGCCAGCAGTTCGACAAGATACGAGCAGTACTTC,CASSSTRYEQYF
TRBJ2-6,.,TRBD1,TRBV28,TGTGCCAGCAGGGGGGCTCCGGGACAGGGCGAATCTGGGGCCAACGTCCTGACTTTC,CASRGAPGQGESGANVLTF
TRBJ1-1,.,.,TRBV18,TGTGCCAGCTCAGACCAGGGGTACATGAACACTGAAGCTTTCTTT,CASSDQGYMNTEAFF
TRBJ1-3,.,TRBD1,TRBV9,TGTGCCAGCAGCCCCAACAGGGGGTATGGAAACACCATATATTTT,CASSPNRGYGNTIYF
TRBJ2-3,once,TRBD2,TRBV2,TGTGCCAGCAGCGACGGACTAGCGGGAGCATCAGATACGCAGTATTTT,CASSDGLAGASDTQYF
TRBJ1-1,.,.,TRBV11-2,TGTGCCAGCAGCTTATCCGGGACTGAAGCTTTCTTT,CASSLSGTEAFF
TRBJ1-6,.,.,TRBV18,TGTGCCAGCTCATCCGGACTGAGCTCCTATAATTCACCCCTCCACTTT,CASSSGLSSYNSPLHF
TRBJ2-7,once,TRBD2,TRBV30,TGTGCCTGGACCAGGCAGAGCGGGAGGATCTCCTACGAGCAGTACTTC,CAWTRQSGRISYEQYF
TRBJ2-3,.,TRBD2,TRBV27,TGTGCCAGCAGTTGGGGTAGCGGGAGGGACTGGGGCTCACATACGCAGTATTTT,CASSWGSGRDWGSHTQYF
TRBJ1-1,.,.,TRBV4-2,TGTGCCAGCAGCCAAGTTGGGACTGAAGAAGCTTTCTTT,CASSQVGTEEAFF
TRBJ2-2,.,TRBD2,TRBV7-8,TGTGCCAGCAGCTTGGGAGCTGGGAGGGCCAAGGGTCTCGCCGGGGAGCTGTTTTTT,CASSLGAGRAKGLAGELFF
TRBJ1-1,.,.,TRBV27,TGTGCCAGCAGGACTACCATCAACACTGAAGCTTTCTTT,CASRTTINTEAFF